Following are 27 T cell receptor beta chains from one sample sequenced in a study of blood T cell repertoires in COVID-19. TCRdb's copy holds only in-frame clones and misses some; the assay was immunoSEQ multiplex PCR. The table records more than 150,000 clones, nearly 90% of them present only once. The sequenced material came from peripheral blood. Receptors were obtained from a man aged 50 or older with acute or convalescent COVID-19.

The CDR3 region has the DNA TGTGCCAGTCGAACCCGGGGTCAGGTAGGAGATACGCAGTATTTT. Encoded protein: CASRTRGQVGDTQYF. This chain links TRBV10-3 with TRBJ2-3; weak D call: TRBD2 (5 bases). The CDR3 loop spans 15 amino acids. Germline values: CDR1 ENHRY, CDR2 SYGVKD. V lost 10 bases to trimming and J lost 5 bases, with 22 bases between them.

The rearrangement joins TRBV18 to TRBJ1-1, with a possible D match to TRBD1 (5 bases). This CDR3 comprises 15 residues. Germline CDR1 reads KGHSH; CDR2 reads LQKENI. Trimming left V 3 bases short and J 3 bases short, with 14 bases between. The CDR3 DNA reads TGTGCCAGCTCACCGACAGCGGGGTGGGACACTGAAGCTTTCTTT. It yields the protein CASSPTAGWDTEAFF. Full variable domain (missing parts from reference TRBV18 and TRBJ1-1): NAGVMQNPRHLVRRRGQEARLRCSPMKGHSHVYWYRQLPEEGLKFMVYLQKENIIDESGMPKERFSAEFPKEGPSILRIQQVVRGDSAAYFCASSPTAGWDTEAFFGQGTRLTVV.

The V gene is TRBV6-5, the J gene TRBJ2-3, with D unclear. CDR3 length equals 16 residues. V was shortened by 0 bases and J by 1 base, with 11 bases between the two germline ends. Germline CDR1 reads MNHEY; CDR2 reads SVGAGI. In DNA form, the CDR3 reads TGTGCCAGCAGTTACTCGCGAGCTTTCGGCACAGATACGCAGTATTTT. As protein: CASSYSRAFGTDTQYF.

V gene TRBV7-9 combines with J gene TRBJ1-1; D ambiguous. This CDR3 comprises 16 residues. Germline CDR1 SEHNR, CDR2 FQNEAQ (reference sequence). The germline V and J ends were trimmed by 0 bases and 1 base, with 12 bases remaining between them. The CDR3 coding sequence is TGTGCCAGCAGCTTAGCTTCGTGGCGGGCGAACACTGAAGCTTTCTTT. This sequence encodes CASSLASWRANTEAFF. Supplemented by reference TRBV7-9 and TRBJ1-1, the full variable domain reads DTGVSQNPRHKITKRGQNVTFRCDPISEHNRLYWYRQTLGQGPEFLTYFQNEAQLEKSRLLSDRFSAERPKGSFSTLEIQRTEQGDSAMYLCASSLASWRANTEAFFGQGTRLTVV.

V gene TRBV1 combines with J gene TRBJ2-6; TRBD2, the table's D call, lacks a check against the DNA. TRBV1 is labeled a pseudogene. The CDR3 length is 15 residues. The CDR3 protein is CTSSQPALGANVLTF. For the CDR3, the DNA is TGCACCAGCAGCCAACCCGCACTGGGGGCCAACGTCCTGACTTTC.

V and J are TRBV19 and TRBJ2-6, with D possibly TRBD1 on 6 matching bases. Looked up from germline, CDR1 is LNHDA and CDR2 is SQIVND (reference sequence). This CDR3 spans 20 amino acids. V lost 7 bases, J lost 0 bases, and 25 bases lay in between. CDR3 sequence: CASTPGVVRGGHSGANVLTF. For the CDR3, the DNA is TGTGCCAGTACCCCCGGGGTGGTTAGAGGGGGACACTCTGGGGCCAACGTCCTGACTTTC.

This sequence joins TRBV18 and TRBJ1-2, with 10 bases that match TRBD1. The CDR3 contains 15 residues. CDR1 is KGHSH, CDR2 LQKENI, per germline. V trimming: 1 base; J trimming: 4 bases; junction bases outside the gene matches: 3. CDR3 residues: CASSPRQGASYGYTF. The DNA of the CDR3 is TGTGCCAGCTCACCACGACAGGGGGCCAGCTATGGCTACACCTTC.

The chain recombines TRBV28 with TRBJ2-1, with 10 bases identical to TRBD2. The CDR3 is made up of 20 amino acids. Germline V gives CDR1 MDHEN, CDR2 SYDVKM. V lost 5 bases and J lost 0; bases outside the gene matches: 16. The CDR3 DNA is TGTGCCAGCAGTCCCCCATTCAAGCGGGAGGGAGCCACCTCCTACAATGAGCAGTTCTTC. Translation: CASSPPFKREGATSYNEQFF.

The chain links TRBV5-1 to TRBJ2-7, with 10 bases identical to TRBD1. V was pared by 1 base and J by 4 bases, with 11 bases of the junction left unmatched. Germline CDR1 is SGHRS and CDR2 is YFSETQ. The CDR3 is 17 residues long. The CDR3 spells CASSLNPVGTGAYEQYF. CDR3 DNA: TGCGCCAGCAGCTTGAACCCGGTAGGGACAGGGGCGTACGAGCAGTACTTC.

The chain carries TRBV6-5 and TRBJ1-5; 11 bases are shared with TRBD1. The CDR3 totals 14 residues. J gave up 6 bases and V 5 bases, and 3 bases lay outside the gene matches. The germline V gene has CDR1 MNHEY and CDR2 SVGAGI. In DNA, the CDR3 is TGTGCCAGCAGTCGGACAGGGGGCTTTCAGCCCCAGCATTTT. It specifies CASSRTGGFQPQHF.

This chain joins TRBV6-5 and TRBJ2-3, with D maybe TRBD1 (6 bases). The length of the CDR3 is 13 residues. V was pared by 2 bases and J by 7 bases, with 10 bases between. The V gene's germline CDR1 is MNHEY and CDR2 SVGAGI. In nucleotides, the CDR3 is TGTGCCAGCAGTTACAACAGGGTTCATACGCAGTATTTT. Amino acids: CASSYNRVHTQYF.

The V gene is TRBV7-3, the J gene TRBJ2-3; 11 bases agree with TRBD2. The CDR3 spans 19 residues. Per germline, CDR1 SGHTA and CDR2 FQGTGA. The V segment lost 1 base and the J segment 6 bases; nucleotides outside the gene matches: 15. DNA for the CDR3: TGTGCCAGCAGCTTAAATTCCGCGACTAGCGGGACCCCCGGTGATACGCAGTATTTT. It specifies CASSLNSATSGTPGDTQYF.

The chain is built from TRBV19 and TRBJ2-5; D might be TRBD1 (5 bases). Trimming stripped 5 bases from V and 7 bases from J, with 11 bases between. The germline gives CDR1 LNHDA, CDR2 SQIVND (reference sequence). This CDR3 has 12 amino acids. The CDR3 DNA is TGTGCCAGTAGTCCCAGGGAAGGGACCCAGTACTTC. This encodes CASSPREGTQYF. Full variable domain (rest looked up from reference TRBV19 and TRBJ2-5): DGGITQSPKYLFRKEGQNVTLSCEQNLNHDAMYWYRQDPGQGLRLIYYSQIVNDFQKGDIAEGYSVSREKKESFPLTVTSAQKNPTAFYLCASSPREGTQYFGPGTRLLVL.

The chain uses TRBV6-5 and TRBJ1-4, with D possibly matching TRBD1 (5 bases). Trimming took off 8 bases at V and 4 bases at J, with 14 bases between the two ends. Germline CDR1 reads MNHEY; CDR2 reads SVGAGI. This CDR3 spans 14 amino acids. This CDR3 is CASLEGTINEKLFF. The CDR3, as DNA: TGTGCCAGCCTGGAGGGGACGATTAATGAAAAACTGTTTTTT.

The chain is built from TRBV5-4 and TRBJ2-5; perhaps TRBD2 as D (5 bases). The germline V gene encodes CDR1 SGHNT and CDR2 YYREEE (reference sequence). The ends were cut back, 1 base at V and 5 bases at J, with 9 bases in the middle. The CDR3 consists of 13 residues. Written as DNA, the CDR3 is TGTGCCAGCAGCTTGCGGGGTGTGGAGACCCAGTACTTC. Residues: CASSLRGVETQYF.

J is TRBJ1-1 and V is TRBV24-1, with 7 bases that match TRBD1. CDR3 length: 13 amino acids. CDR1 KGHDR and CDR2 SFDVKD come from the germline V gene. V lost 5 bases and J lost 1; bases outside the gene matches: 0. In nucleotides, the CDR3 is TGTGCCACCAGTGGGGACAGGAACACTGAAGCTTTCTTT. It translates to CATSGDRNTEAFF.

This chain uses TRBV5-1 with TRBJ2-7, with D maybe TRBD1 (6 bases). Germline-derived CDR1 and CDR2 are SGHRS and YFSETQ. This CDR3 has 14 amino acids. V shed 3 bases and J shed 2 bases, with 12 bases lying between them. In nucleotides, the CDR3 is TGCGCCAGCAGCTCCCGGGACATACCCTACGAGCAGTACTTC. As protein: CASSSRDIPYEQYF.

V usage is TRBV18 and J usage is TRBJ1-5; maybe TRBD1 (6 bases). CDR1 is KGHSH and CDR2 is LQKENI in the germline V gene. Trimming left V 5 bases short and J 6 bases short, with 11 bases between. The CDR3 runs to 13 residues. The CDR3 sequence: CASSTGGPQPQHF. DNA for the CDR3: TGTGCCAGCTCAACGGGGGGGCCTCAGCCCCAGCATTTT.

The J gene is TRBJ2-7, the V gene TRBV18; TRBD1 matches at 10 bases. CDR3 size: 15 residues. The V segment lost 2 bases and the J segment 1 base; nucleotides outside the gene matches: 2. Germline lookup yields CDR1 KGHSH and CDR2 LQKENI. The CDR3, as DNA: TGTGCCAGCTCACCAGGACAGGGGGGGTCCTACGAGCAGTACGTC. Protein sequence: CASSPGQGGSYEQYV.

The chain uses TRBV11-2 and TRBJ2-5; 8 nucleotides match TRBD1. The junction had 11 bases not matched to a gene; V was cut back by 4 bases and J by 4 bases. Germline V lookup: CDR1 SGHAT, CDR2 FQNNGV. This CDR3 spans 16 amino acids. The CDR3, as DNA: TGTGCCAGCAGCTCCCCCTGGCAGGGGGCGAGAGAGACCCAGTACTTC. This translates into CASSSPWQGARETQYF.

The V gene is TRBV29-1, the J gene TRBJ2-1; D possibly corresponds to TRBD2 (6 bases). The CDR3 sequence is 14 residues long. Germline assignment: CDR1 SQVTM and CDR2 ANQGSEA. V gave up 6 bases and J gave up 9 bases, with 21 bases separating them. The CDR3 DNA reads as TGCAGCGTCAAACCCGGGGGAGTACGCGTTGAGCAGTTCTTC. Protein sequence: CSVKPGGVRVEQFF.

The chain joins TRBV27 to TRBJ2-1; 9 bases are shared with TRBD2. The CDR3 has 16 amino acids. Per germline, CDR1 MNHEY and CDR2 SMNVEV (reference sequence). V trimming: 3 bases; J trimming: 8 bases; junction bases outside the gene matches: 11. CDR3 sequence reads: CASSFFGPSGIDEQFF. As DNA, the CDR3 is TGTGCCAGCAGTTTTTTTGGTCCTAGCGGGATCGATGAGCAGTTCTTC.

This sequence joins TRBV28 and TRBJ2-1; a possible D gene is TRBD2 (6 bases). V was cut by 2 bases and J by 2 bases, with 7 bases left in between. The CDR3 contains 14 residues. Germline V gives CDR1 MDHEN, CDR2 SYDVKM. The DNA of the CDR3 is TGTGCCAGCAGTTTAGGCGGGACCTACAATGAGCAGTTCTTC. Translating gives CASSLGGTYNEQFF.

The chain joins TRBV29-1 to TRBJ2-1; TRBD1 is a possible D gene (6 bases). The CDR3 sequence is 13 residues long. Trimming shortened V by 3 bases and J by 0 bases, and 6 bases separated the two germline ends. Germline CDR1 reads SQVTM; CDR2 reads ANQGSEA. The CDR3 is CSVDRGSYNEQFF. DNA for the CDR3: TGCAGCGTTGACAGGGGCTCCTACAATGAGCAGTTCTTC.

V is TRBV29-1 and J is TRBJ2-7, with 13 bases aligning to TRBD2. Germline V gene data show CDR1 as SQVTM and CDR2 as ANQGSEA. V dropped 3 bases and J dropped 4; count of bases not matched to a gene: 6. This CDR3 is built from 15 residues. The CDR3 reads CSVEARTSGSYEQYF. The CDR3 DNA sequence: TGCAGCGTTGAGGCGAGGACTAGCGGGAGTTACGAGCAGTACTTC.

J is TRBJ1-5 and V is TRBV10-1, with TRBD1 matching 9 bases. Unmatched junction bases numbered 10, after V lost 11 bases and J lost 5 bases. The CDR3 sequence is 14 residues long. The germline V gene has CDR1 WNHNN and CDR2 SYGVQD (reference sequence). In nucleotides, the CDR3 is TGCGCCTGCTATACAGGGGGCGCGGATCAGCCCCAGCATTTT. It specifies CACYTGGADQPQHF.

The chain employs TRBV5-1 and TRBJ2-1; 11 bases fit TRBD2. From germline, CDR1 is SGHRS and CDR2 YFSETQ. This CDR3 contains 15 residues. V trimming: 2 bases; J trimming: 9 bases; junction bases outside the gene matches: 7. This chain's CDR3 is CASSLLLAGEGEQFF. The CDR3 nucleotides read TGCGCCAGCAGCTTACTACTAGCGGGAGAAGGTGAGCAGTTCTTC.